The 21 T cell receptor beta chains below all came from one sample that was sequenced in a study of T cell repertoires in cytomegalovirus infection. TCRdb re-analysed the reads in MiXCR, keeping a single row per CDR3 protein. The sample consists of 100,000 to 150,000 distinct CDR3 sequences, 8% to 9% of them appearing once. Sample: PBMCs. The receptors here all came from a human donor in good health (CMV status not recorded). Some clones in this sample may be carry-over from other donors' samples.

This clonotype was counted at least ten times. The chain joins TRBV7-9 to TRBJ2-1, with a weak D call TRBD2 (6 bases). V was cut by 3 bases and J by 5 bases, with 14 bases left in between. This CDR3 contains 15 residues. The germline V gene has CDR1 SEHNR and CDR2 FQNEAQ (reference sequence). As DNA, the CDR3 is TGTGCCAGCAGCTTTTGGGAGGACTCGAACAATGAGCAGTTCTTC. Translated, it gives CASSFWEDSNNEQFF.

This clonotype was detected many times. V gene TRBV12-3 or TRBV12-4 combines with J gene TRBJ2-2, with TRBD2 matching over 9 bases. This CDR3 has 14 residues. The CDR3 sequence: CGRLCGGDTGELFF. In DNA, the CDR3 is TGTGGTCGTCTCTGCGGGGGGGACACCGGGGAGCTGTTTTTT.

This clonotype was found many times. The chain is built from TRBV7-8 and TRBJ1-1, with D uncertain. The length of the CDR3 is 15 residues. Trimming pared 5 bases from V and 5 bases from J, leaving 18 bases between. Germline CDR1 and CDR2: SGHVS and FQNEAQ. CDR3 loop: CASSDLRVRNTEAFF. The DNA of the CDR3 is TGTGCCAGCAGCGACCTCCGCGTTAGAAATACTGAAGCTTTCTTT. Combining the CDR3 with reference TRBV7-8 and TRBJ1-1 gives the whole variable domain GAGVSQSPRYKVAKRGQDVALRCDPISGHVSLFWYQQALGQGPEFLTYFQNEAQLDKSGLPSDRFFAERPEGSVSTLKIQRTQQEDSAVYLCASSDLRVRNTEAFFGQGTRLTVV.

This clonotype came up many times. This sequence joins TRBV9 and TRBJ2-7; D uncertain. Germline-derived CDR1 and CDR2 are SGDLS and YYNGEE. This CDR3 region has 14 residues. V was trimmed by 0 bases and J by 3 bases, leaving 10 bases between them. The CDR3 nucleotides read TGTGCCAGCAGCGTAGACCCCACTCACTACGAGCAGTACTTC. Amino acids: CASSVDPTHYEQYF. The whole variable domain, remainder taken from reference TRBV9 and TRBJ2-7, is DSGVTQTPKHLITATGQRVTLRCSPRSGDLSVYWYQQSLDQGLQFLIQYYNGEERAKGNILERFSAQQFPDLHSELNLSSLELGDSALYFCASSVDPTHYEQYFGPGTRLTVT.

This clonotype was detected a few times. This chain uses TRBV19 with TRBJ1-4; 7 bases map to TRBD1. There are 16 residues in the CDR3. J was trimmed by 6 bases and V by 5 bases; bases with no gene match: 12. Germline CDR1 and CDR2: LNHDA and SQIVND (reference sequence). CDR3 sequence: CASSLGLGTADEKLFF. The CDR3 DNA is TGTGCCAGTAGTTTAGGTCTAGGGACAGCCGATGAAAAACTGTTTTTT.

This clonotype was observed a few times. This sequence joins TRBV20-1 and TRBJ2-2, with D possibly called TRBD1 or TRBD2 (6 bases each). CDR1 is DFQATT and CDR2 is SNEGSKA in the germline V gene (reference sequence). The length of the CDR3 is 17 residues. Trimming took off 6 bases at V and 7 bases at J, with 27 bases between the two ends. For the CDR3, the DNA is TGCAGTGCCAAATCGGGACATCTCGCGGGGCAGGTCGGGGAGCTGTTTTTT. Protein: CSAKSGHLAGQVGELFF.

This clonotype was observed at least ten times. The CDR3 DNA reads TGTGCCAGCAGCCCCGGGGAGGCTGAGCAGTTCTTC. As protein: CASSPGEAEQFF. The chain joins TRBV7-6 to TRBJ2-1; weak D call: TRBD2 (6 bases). CDR1 is SGHVS and CDR2 is FNYEAQ in the germline V gene. V was cut by 5 bases and J by 9 bases, with 11 bases left in between. This CDR3 is 12 amino acids long.

This clonotype was seen repeatedly, ten times or more. V gene TRBV7-9 combines with J gene TRBJ2-7, with D unresolved. This CDR3 has 12 residues. CDR1 is SEHNR and CDR2 is FQNEAQ in the germline V gene (reference sequence). Trimming left V 5 bases short and J 7 bases short, with 12 bases between. The CDR3 region is CASSLSSDEQYF. CDR3 nucleotides: TGTGCCAGCAGCCTGTCCTCGGATGAGCAGTACTTC.

This clonotype appeared many times. The rearrangement uses TRBV2 and TRBJ1-1, with unresolved D. V was trimmed by 0 bases and J by 4 bases, leaving 12 bases between them. Germline CDR1 reads SNHLY; CDR2 reads FYNNEI. This CDR3 has 15 residues. The CDR3 loop reads CASSEAGISSTEAFF. CDR3 coding DNA: TGTGCCAGCAGTGAAGCTGGAATCTCTTCCACTGAAGCTTTCTTT.

This clonotype was recorded at least ten times. The V call is TRBV7-2, the J call TRBJ2-7, with 11 bases that match TRBD1. The CDR3 loop spans 14 amino acids. The germline V gene encodes CDR1 SGHTA and CDR2 FQGNSA. After removal of 8 bases from V and 3 bases from J, the junction contained 6 bases not matched to a gene. This CDR3 is CASLRDRGDYEQYF. The CDR3 bases are TGTGCCAGCCTCCGGGACAGGGGGGACTACGAGCAGTACTTC.

This clonotype was detected many times. The chain joins TRBV19 to TRBJ2-7; TRBD1 aligns across 7 bases. The germline V gene has CDR1 LNHDA and CDR2 SQIVND (reference sequence). V lost 5 bases to trimming and J lost 6 bases; unmatched junction nucleotides: 10. CDR3 length equals 14 residues. CDR3 sequence: CASSDTGASLEQYF. CDR3 DNA sequence: TGTGCCAGTAGTGACACAGGGGCGTCCCTCGAGCAGTACTTC.

This clonotype came up many times. The chain couples TRBV7-8 to TRBJ1-4; D not resolved. This CDR3 has 11 residues. V was shortened by 9 bases and J by 8 bases, with 10 bases between the two germline ends. Germline values: CDR1 SGHVS, CDR2 FQNEAQ. The CDR3 protein is CASKTGEKLFF. Written as DNA, the CDR3 is TGTGCCAGTAAGACTGGGGAAAAACTGTTTTTT.

This clonotype was seen repeatedly, ten times or more. This sequence joins TRBV4-1 and TRBJ1-2; 8 nucleotides match TRBD1. With 4 bases clipped from V and 5 bases from J, the junction kept 15 bases outside the gene matches. The CDR3 length is 17 residues. Germline V gene sequence: CDR1 MGHRA, CDR2 YSYEKL. This chain's CDR3 is CASSRGQGDRTRYGYTF. The DNA for the CDR3 is TGCGCCAGCAGCCGAGGACAGGGCGACAGAACCCGGTATGGCTACACCTTC.

At least ten counts were recorded for this clonotype. The J gene is TRBJ1-5, the V gene TRBV4-1, with no clear D. The V end was cut by 1 base, the J end by 3 bases, with 4 bases between. CDR3 length: 13 amino acids. Germline lookup yields CDR1 MGHRA and CDR2 YSYEKL. DNA for the CDR3: TGCGCCAGCAGCCAAGCCCCCAATCAGCCCCAGCATTTT. Residues: CASSQAPNQPQHF.

Many counts were recorded for this clonotype. This rearrangement joins TRBV7-2 to TRBJ2-5; D may match TRBD1 or TRBD2 (6 bases each). The V end lost 1 base, the J end lost 2 bases, and 14 bases lay between the germline ends. Germline CDR1 is SGHTA and CDR2 is FQGNSA. The CDR3 extends over 16 amino acids. The CDR3 loop reads CASSLGGAPLQETQYF. The CDR3 coding sequence is TGTGCCAGCAGCTTAGGGGGGGCGCCCTTACAAGAGACCCAGTACTTC.

The J gene is TRBJ2-3, the V gene TRBV29-1; no clear D. In germline, CDR1 is SQVTM, CDR2 ANQGSEA. The CDR3 is 14 residues long. V gave up 4 bases and J gave up 0 bases, with 11 bases separating them. The CDR3 region is CSVVGRASTDTQYF. The DNA of the CDR3 is TGCAGCGTTGTTGGGCGTGCTAGCACAGATACGCAGTATTTT.

The V gene is TRBV12-3 or TRBV12-4, the J gene TRBJ1-5; 7 bases line up with TRBD1. The V and J ends lost 5 bases and 6 bases, in that order; junction bases with no gene match: 7. CDR3 size: 14 residues. CDR3 nucleotides: TGTGCCAGCAGTCCTCGACAGGGTGGTCAGCCCCAGCATTTT. Encoded protein: CASSPRQGGQPQHF.

This clonotype was recorded many times. V gene TRBV7-3 combines with J gene TRBJ1-1; D not resolved. CDR1 and CDR2 from the germline V gene are SGHTA and FQGTGA. The V end was cut by 1 base, the J end by 1 base, with 4 bases between. The CDR3 has 13 residues. The CDR3 spells CASSLKKNTEAFF. CDR3 in DNA: TGTGCCAGCAGCTTAAAGAAGAACACTGAAGCTTTCTTT.

This clonotype was observed at least ten times. This sequence joins TRBV7-8 and TRBJ1-5, with 8 bases identical to TRBD1. The CDR3 is made up of 15 amino acids. V gave up 2 bases and J gave up 2 bases; unmatched junction bases: 2. CDR1 is SGHVS, CDR2 FQNEAQ, per germline. CDR3 DNA: TGTGCCAGCAGCTTACAGGGGGCGGGCAATCAGCCCCAGCATTTT. Translating it yields CASSLQGAGNQPQHF.

The table lists this clonotype with many counts. The genes are TRBV2 and TRBJ2-5; 8 bases match TRBD2. V lost 8 bases to trimming and J lost 4 bases; unmatched junction nucleotides: 9. CDR3 length: 14 residues. From germline, CDR1 is SNHLY and CDR2 FYNNEI. CDR3 DNA sequence: TGTGCCAGCGATGGGACTAGGCGAGTAGAGACCCAGTACTTC. This codes for CASDGTRRVETQYF. The complete variable domain, with remaining parts taken from reference TRBV2 and TRBJ2-5, reads EPEVTQTPSHQVTQMGQEVILRCVPISNHLYFYWYRQILGQKVEFLVSFYNNEISEKSEIFDDQFSVERPDGSNFTLKIRSTKLEDSAMYFCASDGTRRVETQYFGPGTRLLVL.

This clonotype was seen ten or more times. The chain uses TRBV5-6 and TRBJ2-2; 9 bases map to TRBD1. The CDR3 is made up of 16 amino acids. The germline gives CDR1 SGHDT, CDR2 YYEEEE. V trimming: 6 bases; J trimming: 7 bases; junction bases outside the gene matches: 13. CDR3 sequence reads: CASNFLGQGTVGELFF. The CDR3 DNA is TGTGCCAGCAACTTCTTGGGACAGGGAACGGTCGGGGAGCTGTTTTTT.